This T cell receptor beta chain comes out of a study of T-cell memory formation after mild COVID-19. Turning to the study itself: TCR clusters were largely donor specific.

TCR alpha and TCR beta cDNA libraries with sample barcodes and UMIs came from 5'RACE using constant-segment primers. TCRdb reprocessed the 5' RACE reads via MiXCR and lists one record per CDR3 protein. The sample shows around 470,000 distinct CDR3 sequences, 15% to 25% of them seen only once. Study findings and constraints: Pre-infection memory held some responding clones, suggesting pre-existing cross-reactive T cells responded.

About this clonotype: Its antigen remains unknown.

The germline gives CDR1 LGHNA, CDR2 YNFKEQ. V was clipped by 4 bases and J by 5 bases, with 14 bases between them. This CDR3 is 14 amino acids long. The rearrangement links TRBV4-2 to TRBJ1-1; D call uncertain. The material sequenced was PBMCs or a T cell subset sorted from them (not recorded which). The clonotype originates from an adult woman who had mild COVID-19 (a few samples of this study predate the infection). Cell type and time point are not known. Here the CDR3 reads CASSPPTEWTEAFF. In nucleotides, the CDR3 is TGTGCCAGCAGCCCCCCCACCGAATGGACTGAAGCTTTCTTT.